This T cell receptor beta chain was captured by sequencing in a study of PD-1 blockade in classical Hodgkin lymphoma. As to time point: cycle 4 day 1 (C4D1), after less than seven weeks of nivolumab. All patients experienced relapse after autologous stem cell transplantation, and brentuximab vedotin exposure was variable. PBMCs were thawed, and CD8+ T cells were then isolated from them by magnetic negative selection. This clone was picked up one time. The antigen is not known. Sequenced by immunoSEQ multiplex PCR; TCRdb stores in-frame clones only, minus some. This table holds 4,000 or so clones, over 50% found once. General study points: Only CD4+ TCR diversity, not CD8+, had risen significantly by C4D1.

Trimming at V came to 5 bases and at J to 4 bases, leaving 12 bases not matched to a gene. Germline V gene sequence: CDR1 LNHDA, CDR2 SQIVND (reference sequence). The CDR3 contains 18 residues. The chain joins TRBV19 to TRBJ1-5; TRBD1 aligns across 12 bases. The TCR comes from a human donor with classical Hodgkin lymphoma. The source material was CD8+ T cells from blood, sampled before the fourth cycle of nivolumab. In DNA, the CDR3 is TGTGCCAGTAGTCTAGGGACAGGGGGCGCTTACGGAAATCAGCCCCAGCATTTT. This encodes CASSLGTGGAYGNQPQHF.